The entry below gives a single T cell receptor (beta chain) sequence along with its context. The antigen is undetermined. The record originates from a study of shared clonotypes between healthy human individuals. Study details: Donor ages ranged 18 to 49 years: a couple of women, a few men.

This CDR3 contains 14 residues. CDR1 is MNHNS and CDR2 is SASEGT in the germline V gene. V lost 3 bases and J 2 bases, leaving 11 bases between the germline ends. In replicate PCRs of sorted subsets, about 190 ng DNA, approximately 30,000 T cell genomes, was used. Sequencing used immunoSEQ multiplex PCR; TCRdb keeps in-frame clones, though not all of them. The sample includes a few hundred thousand clones, about 97% of them seen just once. General study results and limits: It was the non-shared clonotypes that had lower generation probabilities than clonotypes shared by all four donors. Relative to memory subsets, naive subsets generally showed larger estimated richness.

This chain connects TRBV6-1 to TRBJ2-7; either TRBD1 or TRBD2 may fit D (6 bases each). This TCR was sampled from a woman under 40 in good health. The sequencing input was naive CD4+ T cells sorted from blood. The subset here: CD45RA+ positively selected. CDR3 in amino acids: CASSDWGAPYEQYF. CDR3 nucleotide sequence: TGTGCCAGCAGTGATTGGGGGGCTCCCTACGAGCAGTACTTC.